Presented here are 22 T cell receptor beta chains from one specimen sequenced in a study of TIL therapy for anti-PD-1-resistant metastatic lung cancer. As for time point: pre-treatment sample, taken before nivolumab and TIL therapy. The libraries were made with immunoSEQ v3. Sequenced by immunoSEQ multiplex PCR; TCRdb stores in-frame clones only, minus some. The sample has some 50,000 clones, 70% to 80% seen once. Source: blood, taken at baseline. All receptors come from a man between 70 and 80 years old with non-small cell lung cancer.

With respect to this clone: A read error may account for a junction end that differs from germline. The chain uses TRBV29-1 and TRBJ2-2, with D maybe TRBD1 (5 bases). Germline-derived CDR1 and CDR2 are SQVTM and ANQGSEA. The CDR3 runs 13 residues. The CDR3: CSVEGVNTGELFF. In nucleotides, the CDR3 is TGCAGCGTCGAAGGGGTGAACACCGGGGAGCTGTTTTTT.

The chain joins TRBV19 to TRBJ2-6; D gene uncertain. Trimming removed 7 bases at V and 4 bases at J, with 8 bases between. Germline values: CDR1 LNHDA, CDR2 SQIVND (reference sequence). There are 13 residues in the CDR3. CDR3: CASTLAGANVLTF. CDR3 nucleotides: TGTGCCAGTACTCTGGCGGGGGCCAACGTCCTGACTTTC.

CDR3 loop: CASSLTDWAGSQYF. As DNA, the CDR3 is TGTGCCAGCAGCTTAACGGACTGGGCGGGATCGCAGTATTTT. The V call is TRBV11-2, the J call TRBJ2-3; possibly TRBD2 for D (6 bases). Per germline, CDR1 SGHAT and CDR2 FQNNGV. V was clipped by 2 bases and J by 10 bases, with 16 bases between them. This CDR3 spans 14 amino acids.

This clone was recorded a few times. V and J are TRBV2 and TRBJ1-2; TRBD1 agrees at 7 bases. V gave up 7 bases and J gave up 3 bases; unmatched junction bases: 5. The CDR3 loop spans 13 amino acids. Germline V gives CDR1 SNHLY, CDR2 FYNNEI. The CDR3 DNA is TGTGCCAGCATGGAGGGACAGCACTATGGCTACACCTTC. Protein product: CASMEGQHYGYTF.

This chain uses TRBV27 with TRBJ2-2; D may be TRBD1 or TRBD2 (5 bases each). V lost 6 bases, J lost 1 base, and 9 bases lay in between. The CDR3 consists of 14 residues. From germline, CDR1 is MNHEY and CDR2 SMNVEV (reference sequence). CDR3 sequence: CASSLGRNTGELFF. In DNA form, the CDR3 reads TGTGCCAGCAGCCTGGGACGGAACACCGGGGAGCTGTTTTTT.

This clone was seen just once. The chain is built from TRBV15 and TRBJ2-7; D is unresolved. Germline V lookup: CDR1 LNHNV, CDR2 YYDKDF (reference sequence). This CDR3 has 14 residues. Trimming pared 1 base from V and 0 bases from J, leaving 7 bases between. The CDR3 protein is CATSRGRDSYEQYF. As DNA, the CDR3 is TGTGCCACCAGCAGAGGGCGAGACTCCTACGAGCAGTACTTC.

V is TRBV5-6 and J is TRBJ1-1, with D uncertain. There are 16 residues in the CDR3. Germline V gives CDR1 SGHDT, CDR2 YYEEEE. V was trimmed by 0 bases and J by 5 bases, leaving 17 bases between them. The CDR3 nucleotides read TGTGCCAGCAGCTTGGCCGGGCAGCCCCCCAAGACTGAAGCTTTCTTT. Encoded protein: CASSLAGQPPKTEAFF.

V is TRBV11-2 and J is TRBJ2-7; 7 positions match TRBD2. Losses at the gene ends were 7 bases for V and 3 bases for J; bases not matched to a gene: 9. Germline V gene lookup returns CDR1 SGHAT and CDR2 FQNNGV. The CDR3 contains 14 residues. In DNA, the CDR3 is TGTGCCAGCACGCTCGGGGGAGGGGACTACGAGCAGTACTTC. It translates to CASTLGGGDYEQYF. Supplemented by reference TRBV11-2 and TRBJ2-7, the full variable domain reads EAGVAQSPRYKIIEKRQSVAFWCNPISGHATLYWYQQILGQGPKLLIQFQNNGVVDDSQLPKDRFSAERLKGVDSTLKIQPAKLEDSAVYLCASTLGGGDYEQYFGPGTRLTVT.

This CDR3 reads CASTLTGELFF. CDR3 coding DNA: TGTGCCAGCACTCTCACCGGGGAGCTGTTTTTT. The chain carries TRBV2 and TRBJ2-2; no clear D gene. Deletions cut 7 bases from V and 4 bases from J, with 4 bases between. CDR1 is SNHLY and CDR2 is FYNNEI in the germline V gene. The CDR3 loop spans 11 amino acids.

The rearrangement uses TRBV7-9 and TRBJ1-1, with D uncertain. The ends were cut back, 0 bases at V and 4 bases at J, with 6 bases in the middle. The CDR3 is 13 amino acids. CDR1 SEHNR and CDR2 FQNEAQ come from the germline V gene (reference sequence). The CDR3 DNA reads TGTGCCAGCAGCTTAGCCTCTGGCACTGAAGCTTTCTTT. Translation gives CASSLASGTEAFF.

The chain couples TRBV15 to TRBJ2-1; D is possibly TRBD1 or TRBD2 (6 bases each). The CDR3 contains 14 residues. Per the germline V gene, CDR1 is LNHNV and CDR2 is YYDKDF (reference sequence). V lost 2 bases and J 5 bases, leaving 10 bases between the germline ends. DNA for the CDR3: TGTGCCACCAGCAGACGCGGGACAAACAATGAGCAGTTCTTC. This sequence encodes CATSRRGTNNEQFF.

The rearrangement links TRBV7-2 to TRBJ1-1; D possibly corresponds to TRBD1 (5 bases). With 3 bases removed from V and 0 bases from J, the gap between germline ends came to 14 bases. Looked up from germline, CDR1 is SGHTA and CDR2 is FQGNSA. This CDR3 has 16 amino acids. The CDR3 sequence: CASSFTGLLLNTEAFF. The CDR3 DNA reads TGTGCCAGCAGCTTTACAGGTCTGCTTTTGAACACTGAAGCTTTCTTT. Filled out from reference TRBV7-2 and TRBJ1-1, the complete variable domain reads GAGVSQSPSNKVTEKGKDVELRCDPISGHTALYWYRQSLGQGLEFLIYFQGNSAPDKSGLPSDRFSAERTGGSVSTLTIQRTQQEDSAVYLCASSFTGLLLNTEAFFGQGTRLTVV.

The chain recombines TRBV11-3 with TRBJ2-3; 7 bases match TRBD2. V lost 5 bases and J lost 0; bases outside the gene matches: 8. The CDR3 extends over 16 amino acids. CDR1 SGHNT and CDR2 YENEEA come from the germline V gene. The DNA of the CDR3 is TGTGCCAGCAGCACCTCTCTAGCGGTTAGCACAGATACGCAGTATTTT. Its translation: CASSTSLAVSTDTQYF. Filled out from reference TRBV11-3 and TRBJ2-3, the complete variable domain reads EAGVVQSPRYKIIEKKQPVAFWCNPISGHNTLYWYLQNLGQGPELLIRYENEEAVDDSQLPKDRFSAERLKGVDSTLKIQPAELGDSAVYLCASSTSLAVSTDTQYFGPGTRLTVL.

The V gene is TRBV6-6, the J gene TRBJ1-4; D call uncertain. CDR3 length: 16 amino acids. CDR1 is MNHNY and CDR2 is SVGAGI in the germline V gene (reference sequence). With 6 bases removed from V and 0 bases from J, the gap between germline ends came to 14 bases. The CDR3 bases are TGTGCCAGCAGACCCGTCATCGGGACAACTAATGAAAAACTGTTTTTT. It is translated as CASRPVIGTTNEKLFF.

The chain couples TRBV5-6 to TRBJ2-1; possibly TRBD2 for D (6 bases). Germline lookup yields CDR1 SGHDT and CDR2 YYEEEE. V was clipped by 4 bases and J by 5 bases, with 13 bases between them. The length of the CDR3 is 14 residues. The CDR3 region has the DNA TGTGCCAGCAGCCCATTTACTAGCAACAATGAGCAGTTCTTC. This sequence encodes CASSPFTSNNEQFF.

This clone appeared a few times. The genes are TRBV7-2 and TRBJ1-6; D not certain. The CDR3 spans 15 residues. The ends were cut back, 1 base at V and 7 bases at J, with 11 bases in the middle. Per germline, CDR1 SGHTA and CDR2 FQGNSA. The CDR3 DNA reads TGTGCCAGCAGCTTAGTTGGGTCCACCAATTCACCCCTCCACTTT. Amino acid sequence: CASSLVGSTNSPLHF. Full variable domain (remainder filled in from reference TRBV7-2 and TRBJ1-6): GAGVSQSPSNKVTEKGKDVELRCDPISGHTALYWYRQSLGQGLEFLIYFQGNSAPDKSGLPSDRFSAERTGGSVSTLTIQRTQQEDSAVYLCASSLVGSTNSPLHFGNGTRLTVT.

This clone was seen once. This rearrangement joins TRBV7-9 to TRBJ2-2; D is uncertain. The CDR3 covers 13 residues. Trimming cost V 5 bases and J 5 bases, with 9 bases left between them. The germline gives CDR1 SEHNR, CDR2 FQNEAQ (reference sequence). DNA for the CDR3: TGTGCCAGCAGCCCCGCTGGAACCGGGGAGCTGTTTTTT. Translated, it gives CASSPAGTGELFF.

The table lists this clone with a few counts. This chain links TRBV28 with TRBJ2-7, with a weak D call TRBD2 (6 bases). Germline V gene sequence: CDR1 MDHEN, CDR2 SYDVKM. The CDR3 contains 13 residues. V was pared by 6 bases and J by 6 bases, with 15 bases between. The CDR3: CASSRDSLREQYF. In DNA, the CDR3 is TGTGCCAGCAGCCGGGACTCCCTGCGCGAGCAGTACTTC.

V gene TRBV2 combines with J gene TRBJ2-1; D gene ambiguous. Trimming stripped 4 bases from V and 7 bases from J, with 11 bases between. This CDR3 comprises 13 residues. Per germline, CDR1 SNHLY and CDR2 FYNNEI. Here the CDR3 reads CASSGQRLNEQFF. The CDR3 coding sequence is TGTGCCAGCAGTGGTCAAAGACTGAATGAGCAGTTCTTC.

The V gene is TRBV4-2, the J gene TRBJ2-2; 13 nucleotides match TRBD2. Trimming removed 0 bases from V and 0 bases from J; junction bases left unmatched: 1. The CDR3 runs to 18 residues. Per the germline V gene, CDR1 is LGHNA and CDR2 is YNFKEQ. CDR3 sequence: CASSQEGLAGTNTGELFF. The CDR3 DNA sequence: TGTGCCAGCAGCCAAGAGGGACTAGCGGGAACGAACACCGGGGAGCTGTTTTTT.

V and J are TRBV13 and TRBJ2-4, with 7 bases that match TRBD1. Trimming removed 5 bases from V and 3 bases from J; junction bases left unmatched: 10. The germline CDR1 and CDR2 sequences are PRHDT and FYEKMQ (reference sequence). This CDR3 comprises 16 residues. CDR3 coding DNA: TGTGCCAGCAGCCCACGACAGGGTAGGGGCAAAAACATTCAGTACTTC. It yields the protein CASSPRQGRGKNIQYF.

The V call is TRBV7-2, the J call TRBJ2-3, with TRBD2 matching 9 bases. Unmatched junction bases numbered 3, after V lost 1 base and J lost 1 base. The CDR3 is made up of 16 amino acids. Germline values: CDR1 SGHTA, CDR2 FQGNSA. The CDR3 protein is CASSLVAGGRTDTQYF. As DNA, the CDR3 is TGTGCCAGCAGCTTAGTTGCGGGAGGGCGCACAGATACGCAGTATTTT.